Detailed here is one T cell receptor (beta chain). No cognate antigen has been identified for it. No base-level quality is on record; no much larger clone is a single base apart. Two rounds of multiplex PCR on genomic DNA were used to amplify the TCR beta CDR3 region. In the first round of PCR, primers specific to each TRBV and TRBJ gene were used, and the primer sequences are filed in Chinese patent CN105087789A. The second PCR round used universal primers. The Roche High Pure PCR Template Preparation Kit was used to extract genomic DNA from frozen PBMCs. The libraries underwent paired-end sequencing with 151 bp reads on an Illumina HiSeq 3000. Per the authors' processing: CutAdapt was used to discard raw reads that did not contain the multiplex PCR primer sequences. PEAR was used to merge high-quality paired reads into contigs. TRB V, D and J gene segments were assigned to each contig with MiXCR by alignment to reference sequences. To remove sequencing errors, CDR3 sequences were clustered according to base quality and sequence similarity. Diversity was measured as Shannon entropy normalized by the natural log of productive TCR sequence number. Clonality was defined as one minus Shannon entropy divided by the natural log of the number of unique clonotypes. Using the Youden index from ROC curves, the researchers picked the repertoire-metric cut-offs for progression-free survival, and all analyses were carried out in R 3.5.3. TCRdb trimmed public reads at Q25 via fastp, called clones via MiXCR and kept in-frame beta chains. For every CDR3 protein sequence, its rows merge into one entry that carries the most common genes and DNA. For this entry, the V and J calls and clone size follow TCRdb and not the study's own pipeline. The sample profile shows about 19,000 distinct CDR3 sequences; about 60% of them were found once. The biggest ten clones account for roughly 26% of the sample.

All patients had node-negative disease on CT and PET/CT, and none had a history of other malignancies or had previously received chemotherapy or radiotherapy. At each of the two time points, six milliliters of peripheral venous blood were collected into EDTA tubes. PBMCs were isolated by Ficoll-Paque Plus density-gradient centrifugation. Immediately after collection, samples were stored at -80 degrees C until analysis. The data originate from a study of prognosis after radiotherapy for stage I lung cancer (dated by TCRdb to the early 2020s). Regarding the complete study: Between early 2018 and 2019, over 15 patients with stage I NSCLC were enrolled in Nanjing, China. SBRT was not combined with any concurrent therapy in any patient. Ages in the cohort of approximately 13 men and over 5 women ranged from about 50 to 84 years, with a median of 74. Some 14 patients had newly diagnosed primary stage I lung tumors, and several had oligometastatic NSCLC after surgical resection of the primary tumor. Squamous cell carcinoma histology was identified in several patients, and adenocarcinoma histology was identified in about 12 patients. The study took one blood sample before SBRT and one after SBRT from each of approximately 20 patients and sequenced all 38 samples. SBRT was given in 3 to 5 fractions with a biologically effective dose of at least 100 Gy, using image-guided IMRT or VMAT. Peripheral blood TCR beta repertoires were profiled in stage I NSCLC patients before and after stereotactic body radiotherapy, and the study then linked these repertoires to distant failure. After SBRT, distant metastases developed in about 20% of the 19 patients at a median of 7 months, while the remaining 15 patients had no significant progression. Every patient was deemed medically inoperable, 12 to 13 because of comorbidities and over 5 because they refused surgery. General findings and caveats noted by the study authors: After SBRT, the number of unique TCR clones decreased (median roughly 9,900 before versus about 6,900 after; Wilcoxon paired P=0.011). Post-SBRT Shannon entropy and its change from baseline were lower in patients who developed distant metastases; baseline Shannon entropy was not associated with metastases. Whether the expanded TCR clones were tumor-specific was not determined. TRBV and TRBJ usage frequencies reportedly varied with metastasis status, involving two V genes at baseline and some ten V and two J genes after SBRT. None of the reported P values were adjusted for multiple comparisons. The study was limited by the small cohort and short follow-up, and independent validation of the study findings is required.

This TCR derives from a donor aged 50 or older with non-small cell lung cancer. The specimen was PBMCs, collected before or after stereotactic body radiation therapy (not recorded which).

The DNA reads as follows: TGTGCCAGCACCCCGGGACACTATAATTCACCCCTCCACTTT. Its translation is CASTPGHYNSPLHF. The sequence is built from TRBV28 and TRBJ1-6, with a weak D call of TRBD1 (6 bases match). The CDR3 runs 14 residues from the cysteine to the phenylalanine. The retained sequence is limited to the CDR3, 42 bases, with the frame set at the first base. Cut back by 7 bases and 3 bases, the V and J ends lie 10 bases apart. The germline V gene supplies CDR1 MDHEN and CDR2 SYDVKM.